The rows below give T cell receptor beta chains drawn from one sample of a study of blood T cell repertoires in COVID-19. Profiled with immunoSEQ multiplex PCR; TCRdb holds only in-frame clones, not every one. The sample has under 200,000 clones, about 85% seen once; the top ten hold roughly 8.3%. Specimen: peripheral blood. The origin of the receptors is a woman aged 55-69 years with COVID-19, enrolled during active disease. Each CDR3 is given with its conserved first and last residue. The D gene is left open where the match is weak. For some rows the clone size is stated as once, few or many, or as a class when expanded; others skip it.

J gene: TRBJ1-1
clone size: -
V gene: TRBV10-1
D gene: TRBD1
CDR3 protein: CASSEDRYTEAFF
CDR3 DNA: TGCGCCAGCTCCGAGGACAGGTACACTGAAGCTTTCTTT

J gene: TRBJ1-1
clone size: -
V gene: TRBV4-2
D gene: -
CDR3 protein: CASSQDRGRDTEAFF
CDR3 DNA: TGTGCCAGCAGCCAAGACCGCGGCCGAGACACTGAAGCTTTCTTT

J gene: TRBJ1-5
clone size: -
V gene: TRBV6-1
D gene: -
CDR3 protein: CASSETADQPQHF
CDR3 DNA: TGTGCCAGCAGTGAGACAGCCGATCAGCCCCAGCATTTT

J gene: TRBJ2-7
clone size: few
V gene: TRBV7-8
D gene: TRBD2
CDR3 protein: CASSLTSGYEQYF
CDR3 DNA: TGTGCCAGCAGCTTAACTAGCGGCTACGAGCAGTACTTC

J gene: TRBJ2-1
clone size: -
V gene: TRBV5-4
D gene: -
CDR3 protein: CASSLLGQGIYNEQFF
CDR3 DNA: TGTGCCAGCAGCTTGCTGGGGCAGGGGATATACAATGAGCAGTTCTTC

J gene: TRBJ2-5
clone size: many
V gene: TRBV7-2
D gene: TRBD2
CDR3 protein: CASSLVGSGGQETQYF
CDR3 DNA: TGTGCCAGCAGCTTAGTCGGTAGCGGGGGGCAAGAGACCCAGTACTTC

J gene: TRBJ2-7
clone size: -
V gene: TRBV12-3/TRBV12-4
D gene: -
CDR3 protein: CASSLPLYEQYF
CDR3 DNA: TGTGCCAGCAGTTTACCTCTCTACGAGCAGTACTTC

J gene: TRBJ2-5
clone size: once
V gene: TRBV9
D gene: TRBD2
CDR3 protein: CASSMGLAGAAPETQYF
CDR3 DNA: TGTGCCAGCAGCATGGGACTAGCGGGAGCAGCGCCAGAGACCCAGTACTTC

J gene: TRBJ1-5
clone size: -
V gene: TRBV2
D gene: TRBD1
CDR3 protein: CASDRDRNQPQHF
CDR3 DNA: TGTGCCAGCGACAGGGACCGTAATCAGCCCCAGCATTTT

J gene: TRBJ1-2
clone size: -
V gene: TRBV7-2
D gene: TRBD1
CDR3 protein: CASSKAGDRATYGYTF
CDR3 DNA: TGTGCCAGCAGCAAAGCCGGGGACAGGGCCACCTATGGCTACACCTTC

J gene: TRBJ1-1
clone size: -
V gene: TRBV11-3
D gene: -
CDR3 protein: CASSLDGGTAFF
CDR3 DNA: TGTGCCAGCAGCTTGGACGGGGGGACAGCTTTCTTT

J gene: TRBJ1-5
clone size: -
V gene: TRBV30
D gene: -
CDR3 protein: CAWSPGLNQPQHF
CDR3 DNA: TGTGCCTGGAGTCCCGGGTTAAATCAGCCCCAGCATTTT

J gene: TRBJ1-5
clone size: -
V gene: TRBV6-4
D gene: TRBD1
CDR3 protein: CASSESTGVQPQHF
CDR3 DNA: TGTGCCAGCAGTGAGTCGACAGGGGTTCAGCCCCAGCATTTT

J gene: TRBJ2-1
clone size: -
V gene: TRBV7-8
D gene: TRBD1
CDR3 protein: CASSLNPGQGRGEQFF
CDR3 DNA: TGTGCCAGCAGCTTAAACCCGGGACAGGGGCGAGGTGAGCAGTTCTTC

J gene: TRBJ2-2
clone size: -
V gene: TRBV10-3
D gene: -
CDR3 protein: CAISEEVTSNTGELFF
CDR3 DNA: TGTGCCATCAGTGAGGAGGTAACCTCGAACACCGGGGAGCTGTTTTTT

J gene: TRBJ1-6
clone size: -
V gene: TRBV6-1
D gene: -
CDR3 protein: CASSESLNSPLHF
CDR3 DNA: TGTGCCAGCAGTGAATCTCTGAATTCACCCCTCCACTTT

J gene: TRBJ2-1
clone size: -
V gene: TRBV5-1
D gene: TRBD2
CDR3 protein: CASSLGLLADNEQFF
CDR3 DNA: TGCGCCAGCAGCTTGGGTCTCCTAGCGGACAATGAGCAGTTCTTC

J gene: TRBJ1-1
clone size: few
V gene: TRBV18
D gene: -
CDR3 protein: CASSPQGMNTEAFF
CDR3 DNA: TGTGCCAGCTCACCACAGGGGATGAACACTGAAGCTTTCTTT

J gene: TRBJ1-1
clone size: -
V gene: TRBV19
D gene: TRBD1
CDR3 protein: CASTPRTGGNTEAFF
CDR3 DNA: TGTGCCAGTACCCCGAGAACAGGGGGGAACACTGAAGCTTTCTTT

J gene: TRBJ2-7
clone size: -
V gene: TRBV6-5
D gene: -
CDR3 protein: CASSLASYEQYF
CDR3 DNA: TGTGCCAGCTCTCTAGCGTCCTACGAGCAGTACTTC

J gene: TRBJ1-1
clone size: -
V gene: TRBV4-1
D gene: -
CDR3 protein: CASSSLGGPANTEAFF
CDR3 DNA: TGCGCCAGCAGCAGCCTGGGGGGGCCGGCGAACACTGAAGCTTTCTTT

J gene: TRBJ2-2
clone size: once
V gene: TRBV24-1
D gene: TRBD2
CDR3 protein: CATSESTPGLATTGELFF
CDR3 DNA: TGTGCCACCAGTGAATCCACCCCGGGACTAGCGACTACCGGGGAGCTGTTTTTT

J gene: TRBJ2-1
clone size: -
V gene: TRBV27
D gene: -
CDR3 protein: CASSLGGIHEQFF
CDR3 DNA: TGTGCCAGCAGTTTAGGAGGGATCCATGAGCAGTTCTTC

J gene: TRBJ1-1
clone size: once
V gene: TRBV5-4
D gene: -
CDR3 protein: CASSLARGNTEAFF
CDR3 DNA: TGTGCCAGCAGCTTGGCCAGGGGGAACACTGAAGCTTTCTTT

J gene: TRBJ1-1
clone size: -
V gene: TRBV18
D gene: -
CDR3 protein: CASSPPGLGDTEAFF
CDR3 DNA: TGTGCCAGCTCACCACCGGGTCTAGGGGACACTGAAGCTTTCTTT

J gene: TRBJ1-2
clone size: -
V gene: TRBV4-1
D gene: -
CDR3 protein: CASSQVLGHRPYGYTF
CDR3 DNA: TGCGCCAGCAGCCAAGTCTTAGGACATCGCCCCTATGGCTACACCTTC

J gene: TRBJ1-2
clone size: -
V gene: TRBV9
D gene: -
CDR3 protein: CASSFRTEPYGYTF
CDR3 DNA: TGTGCCAGCAGCTTCAGGACAGAACCCTATGGCTACACCTTC

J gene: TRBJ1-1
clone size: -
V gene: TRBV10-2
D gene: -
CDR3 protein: CASSVGVTEAFF
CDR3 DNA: TGCGCCAGTTCCGTCGGGGTCACTGAAGCTTTCTTT

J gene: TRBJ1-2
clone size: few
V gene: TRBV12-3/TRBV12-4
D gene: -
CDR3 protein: CASSDRGGYGYTF
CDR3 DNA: TGTGCCAGCAGCGACCGAGGGGGCTATGGCTACACCTTC

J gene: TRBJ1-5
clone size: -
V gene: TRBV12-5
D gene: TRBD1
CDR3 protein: CASVLHRDRGNYSNQPQHF
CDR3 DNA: TGTGCTAGTGTCCTGCACCGGGACAGGGGAAATTATAGCAATCAGCCCCAGCATTTT

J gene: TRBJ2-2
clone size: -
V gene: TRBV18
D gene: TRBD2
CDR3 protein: CASSRTRGAGELFF
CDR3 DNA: TGTGCCAGCTCACGGACCCGGGGGGCCGGGGAGCTGTTTTTT

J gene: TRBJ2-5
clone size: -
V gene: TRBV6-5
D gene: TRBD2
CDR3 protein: CASRRLAVQETQYF
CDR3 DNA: TGTGCCAGCAGAAGACTAGCGGTCCAAGAGACCCAGTACTTC

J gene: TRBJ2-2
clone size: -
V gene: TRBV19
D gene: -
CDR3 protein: CASSIMTENTGELFF
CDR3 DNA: TGTGCCAGTAGTATAATGACTGAGAACACCGGGGAGCTGTTTTTT

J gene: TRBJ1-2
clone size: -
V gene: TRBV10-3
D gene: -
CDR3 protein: CAARDSGDGYTF
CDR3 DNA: TGTGCCGCCCGGGATTCGGGGGATGGCTACACCTTC

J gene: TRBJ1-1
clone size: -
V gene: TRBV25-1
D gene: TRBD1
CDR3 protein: CASSSGGSSAFF
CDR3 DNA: TGTGCCAGCAGTTCAGGGGGCTCCTCAGCTTTCTTT

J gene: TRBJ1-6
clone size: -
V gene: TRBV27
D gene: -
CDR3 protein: CASKTGSLYNSPLHF
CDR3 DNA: TGTGCCAGCAAAACAGGGTCCTTGTATAATTCACCCCTCCACTTT

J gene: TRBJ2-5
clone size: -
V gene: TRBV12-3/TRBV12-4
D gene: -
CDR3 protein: CASRGDWAETQYF
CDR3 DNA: TGTGCCAGCAGGGGGGACTGGGCGGAGACCCAGTACTTC

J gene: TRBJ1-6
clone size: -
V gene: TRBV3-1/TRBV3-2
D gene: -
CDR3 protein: CASSQVGGGNSPLHF
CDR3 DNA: TGTGCCAGCAGCCAAGTGGGGGGAGGCAATTCACCCCTCCACTTT

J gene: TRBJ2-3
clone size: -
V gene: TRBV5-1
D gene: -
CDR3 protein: CASSLGVGITDTQYF
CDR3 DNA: TGCGCCAGCAGCTTGGGAGTCGGTATAACAGATACGCAGTATTTT

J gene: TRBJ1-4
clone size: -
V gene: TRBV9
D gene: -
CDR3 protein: CASSVDGKRSEKLFF
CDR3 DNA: TGTGCCAGCAGCGTAGATGGTAAAAGGAGTGAAAAACTGTTTTTT

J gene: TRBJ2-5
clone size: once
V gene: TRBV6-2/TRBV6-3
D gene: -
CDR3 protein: CASSYRRLAQETQYF
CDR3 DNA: TGTGCCAGCAGTTATCGGAGGCTAGCTCAAGAGACCCAGTACTTC

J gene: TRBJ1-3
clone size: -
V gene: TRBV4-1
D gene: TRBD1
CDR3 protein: CASSQPGQGPGNTIYF
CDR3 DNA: TGCGCCAGCAGCCAACCGGGACAGGGGCCTGGAAACACCATATATTTT

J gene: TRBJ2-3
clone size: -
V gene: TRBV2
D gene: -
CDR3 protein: CASKARAFTDTQYF
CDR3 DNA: TGTGCCAGCAAGGCGAGGGCCTTCACAGATACGCAGTATTTT

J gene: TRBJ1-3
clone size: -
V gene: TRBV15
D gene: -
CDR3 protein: CATSTRTYSGNTIYF
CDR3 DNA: TGTGCCACCAGCACAAGAACCTACTCTGGAAACACCATATATTTT

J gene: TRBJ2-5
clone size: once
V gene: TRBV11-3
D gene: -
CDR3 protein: CASSSGWRDRETQYF
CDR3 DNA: TGTGCCAGCAGCTCCGGCTGGCGGGATAGGGAGACCCAGTACTTC

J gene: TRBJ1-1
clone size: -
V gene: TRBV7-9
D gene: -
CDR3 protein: CASSLLQGKTEAFF
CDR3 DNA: TGTGCCAGCAGCTTATTACAGGGCAAAACTGAAGCTTTCTTT

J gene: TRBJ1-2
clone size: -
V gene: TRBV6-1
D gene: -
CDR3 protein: CASSEGPYYGYTF
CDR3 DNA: TGTGCCAGCAGTGAAGGGCCTTACTATGGCTACACCTTC

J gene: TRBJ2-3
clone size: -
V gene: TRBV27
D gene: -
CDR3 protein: CASSFFGVGTDTQYF
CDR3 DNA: TGTGCCAGCAGTTTTTTCGGGGTTGGCACAGATACGCAGTATTTT

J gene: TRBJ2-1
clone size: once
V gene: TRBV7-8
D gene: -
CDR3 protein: CASSPDYQPFF
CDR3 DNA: TGTGCCAGCAGCCCGGACTATCAGCCGTTCTTC

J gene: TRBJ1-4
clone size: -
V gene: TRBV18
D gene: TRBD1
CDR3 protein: CASSAAGGNEKLFF
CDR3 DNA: TGTGCCAGCTCAGCAGCAGGGGGTAATGAAAAACTGTTTTTT

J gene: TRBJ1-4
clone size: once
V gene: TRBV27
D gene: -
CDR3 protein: CASSLEPGLREKLFF
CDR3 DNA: TGTGCCAGCAGTTTAGAACCAGGGTTAAGGGAAAAACTGTTTTTT

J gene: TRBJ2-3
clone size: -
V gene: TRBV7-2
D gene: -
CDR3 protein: CASSLVWATYTQYF
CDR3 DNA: TGTGCCAGCAGCTTAGTCTGGGCTACCTATACGCAGTATTTT

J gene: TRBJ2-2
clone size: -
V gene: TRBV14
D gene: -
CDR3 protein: CASSQVPSYTGELFF
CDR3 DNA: TGTGCCAGCAGCCAAGTTCCCTCTTACACCGGGGAGCTGTTTTTT

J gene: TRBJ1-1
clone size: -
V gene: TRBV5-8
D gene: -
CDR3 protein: CASSLRSGVRGTEAFF
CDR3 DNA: TGTGCCAGCAGCTTGCGGTCCGGGGTGCGAGGCACTGAAGCTTTCTTT

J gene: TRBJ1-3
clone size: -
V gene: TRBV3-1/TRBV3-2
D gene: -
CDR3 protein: CASSQPVRGERGNTIYF
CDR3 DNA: TGTGCCAGCAGCCAACCGGTAAGGGGTGAGCGTGGAAACACCATATATTTT

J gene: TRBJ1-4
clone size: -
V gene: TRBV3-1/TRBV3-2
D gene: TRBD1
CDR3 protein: CASSQTGVREKLFF
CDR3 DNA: TGTGCCAGCAGTCAGACAGGGGTAAGGGAAAAACTGTTTTTT

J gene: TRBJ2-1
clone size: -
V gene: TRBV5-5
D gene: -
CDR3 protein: CASSLSGYNEQFF
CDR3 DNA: TGTGCCAGCAGCTTGTCAGGTTACAATGAGCAGTTCTTC

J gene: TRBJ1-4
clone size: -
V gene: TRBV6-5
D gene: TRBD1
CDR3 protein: CATGLPGQFNEKLFF
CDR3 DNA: TGTGCCACAGGACTTCCGGGACAGTTTAATGAAAAACTGTTTTTT

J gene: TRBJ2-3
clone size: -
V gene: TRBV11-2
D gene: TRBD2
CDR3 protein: CASRGLASTDTQYF
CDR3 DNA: TGTGCCAGCAGAGGACTAGCGTCGACAGATACGCAGTATTTT